This T cell receptor (beta chain) was sequenced in a study of early T cells in non-severe SARS-CoV-2 infection. Study background: Bulk RNA from unsorted whole blood was sequenced; chains were unpaired.

Researchers attached unique molecular identifiers to individual cDNA molecules. Each CDR3 protein gets one entry after TCRdb re-called the 5' RACE reads with MiXCR. The sample includes some 50,000 distinct CDR3 sequences, less than 11% seen only once; the top ten take about 4.3%. General study results and limits: Reliance on VDJdb matching favored anti-spike CD8 responses; private and CD4 specificities were missed.

The V end was cut by 1 base, the J end by 8 bases, with 17 bases between. Per the germline V gene, CDR1 is KGHDR and CDR2 is SFDVKD. This CDR3 has 16 residues. Ten or more counts support this clonotype. Its antigen remains unidentified. Sequencing was done on a sample of whole blood. This sequence joins TRBV24-1 and TRBJ2-1, with TRBD1 as a possible D gene (6 bases). This TCR was recovered from an adult who was a healthcare worker with PCR-confirmed SARS-CoV-2 infection or an uninfected control (not recorded which). The CDR3 is CATSDFGGSRGHEQFF. Here the CDR3 DNA reads TGTGCCACCAGTGATTTTGGGGGCTCGAGAGGACATGAGCAGTTCTTC.